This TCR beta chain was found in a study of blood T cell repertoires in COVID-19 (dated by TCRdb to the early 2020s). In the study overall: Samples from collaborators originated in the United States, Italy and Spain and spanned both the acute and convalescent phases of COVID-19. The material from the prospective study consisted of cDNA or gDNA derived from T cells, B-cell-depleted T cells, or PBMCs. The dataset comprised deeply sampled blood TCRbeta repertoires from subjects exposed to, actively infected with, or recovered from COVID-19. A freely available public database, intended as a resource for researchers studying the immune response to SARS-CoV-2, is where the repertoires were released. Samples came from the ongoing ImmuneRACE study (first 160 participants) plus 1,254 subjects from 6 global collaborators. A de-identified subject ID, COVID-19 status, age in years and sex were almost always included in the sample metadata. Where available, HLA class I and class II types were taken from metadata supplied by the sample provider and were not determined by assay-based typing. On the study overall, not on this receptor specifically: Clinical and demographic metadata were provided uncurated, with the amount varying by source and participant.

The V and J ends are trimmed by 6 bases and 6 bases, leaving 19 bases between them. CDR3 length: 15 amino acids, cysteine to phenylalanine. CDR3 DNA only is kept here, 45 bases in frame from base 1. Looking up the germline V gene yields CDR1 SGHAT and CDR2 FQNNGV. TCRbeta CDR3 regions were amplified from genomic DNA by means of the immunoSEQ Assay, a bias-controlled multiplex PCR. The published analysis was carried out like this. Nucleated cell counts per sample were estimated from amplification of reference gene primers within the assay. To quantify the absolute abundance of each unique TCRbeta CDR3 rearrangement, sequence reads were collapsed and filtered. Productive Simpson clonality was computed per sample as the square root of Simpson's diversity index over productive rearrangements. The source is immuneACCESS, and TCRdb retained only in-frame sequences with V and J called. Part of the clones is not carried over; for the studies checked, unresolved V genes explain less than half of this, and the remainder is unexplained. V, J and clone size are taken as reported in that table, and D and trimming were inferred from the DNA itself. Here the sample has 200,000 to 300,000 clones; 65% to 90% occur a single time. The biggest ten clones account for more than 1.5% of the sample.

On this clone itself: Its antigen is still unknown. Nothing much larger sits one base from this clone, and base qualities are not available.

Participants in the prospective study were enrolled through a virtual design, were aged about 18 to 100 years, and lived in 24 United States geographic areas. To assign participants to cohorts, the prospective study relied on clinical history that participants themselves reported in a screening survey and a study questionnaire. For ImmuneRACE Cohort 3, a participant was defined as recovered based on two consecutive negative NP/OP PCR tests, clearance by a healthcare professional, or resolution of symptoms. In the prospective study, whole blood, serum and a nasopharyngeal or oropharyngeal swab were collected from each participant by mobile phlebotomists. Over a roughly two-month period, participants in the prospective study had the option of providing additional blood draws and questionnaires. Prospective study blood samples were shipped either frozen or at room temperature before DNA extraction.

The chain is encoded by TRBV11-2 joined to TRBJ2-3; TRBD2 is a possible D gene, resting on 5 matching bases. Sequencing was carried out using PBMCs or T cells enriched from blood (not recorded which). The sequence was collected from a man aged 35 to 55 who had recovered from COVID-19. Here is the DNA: TGTGCCAGCAGTTTACCGACTAACCTGCGGGATACGCAGTATTTT. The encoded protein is CASSLPTNLRDTQYF.